These 13 T cell receptor beta chains were all obtained from the same sample, sequenced in a study of metastatic and nonmetastatic thyroid tumors. Through MiXCR, TCRdb re-clonotyped the PCR reads. Here the sample spans over 65,000 clones, around 12% being singletons. All patients were untreated before thyroid surgery. The specimen was tumor tissue. These receptors all stem from a female donor with papillary thyroid cancer or a benign thyroid nodule (not recorded which). Some clones in this sample may be carry-over from other donors' samples.

There are many counts of this clone. The V and J genes are TRBV20-1 and TRBJ2-1; 12 positions match TRBD2. The V segment lost 0 bases and the J segment 1 base; nucleotides outside the gene matches: 4. The CDR3 is made up of 17 amino acids. CDR1 and CDR2 (germline): DFQATT, SNEGSKA (reference sequence). In DNA form, the CDR3 reads TGCAGTGCTAGAGATTGGGGGACTAGCGGGTCCTACAATGAGCAGTTCTTC. Encoded protein: CSARDWGTSGSYNEQFF.

This clone was seen at least ten times. This sequence joins TRBV6-6 and TRBJ2-3; a weak D match, TRBD2 (6 bases). Per the germline V gene, CDR1 is MNHNY and CDR2 is SVGAGI (reference sequence). V was trimmed by 2 bases and J by 4 bases, leaving 13 bases between them. The CDR3 loop spans 15 amino acids. The CDR3 region is CASSYGTPGADTQYF. For the CDR3, the DNA is TGTGCCAGCAGTTACGGGACTCCAGGAGCAGATACGCAGTATTTT.

With regard to this clone: A clone one base away is much larger, so this may be a read error. The chain is built from TRBV3-1 and TRBJ2-1; D is uncertain. Trimming pared 5 bases from V and 6 bases from J, leaving 8 bases between. CDR3 length: 12 residues. The germline V gene encodes CDR1 LGHDT and CDR2 YNNKEL (reference sequence). DNA of the CDR3: TGTGCCAGCAGCAAGCGCGTCAATGAGCAGTTCTTC. Translation gives CASSKRVNEQFF.

This clone was detected many times. The chain carries TRBV7-8 and TRBJ1-1, with D hard to call. The CDR3 is 14 residues long. Germline lookup yields CDR1 SGHVS and CDR2 FQNEAQ. V shed 5 bases and J shed 7 bases, with 17 bases lying between them. CDR3 nucleotides: TGTGCCAGCAGCCCAGAACGACACGTTTATGAAGCTTTCTTT. Residues: CASSPERHVYEAFF.

The chain links TRBV6-1 to TRBJ1-4; D unclear. CDR1 is MNHNS, CDR2 SASEGT, per germline. V was cut by 2 bases and J by 1 base, with 5 bases left in between. The CDR3 spans 14 residues. The CDR3 DNA reads TGTGCCAGCAGTGAATTTATAACTAATGAAAAACTGTTTTTT. The encoded protein is CASSEFITNEKLFF.

This clone showed up many times. The gene calls are TRBV20-1 and TRBJ1-1; 7 bases map to TRBD1. Per the germline V gene, CDR1 is DFQATT and CDR2 is SNEGSKA (reference sequence). CDR3 length: 14 amino acids. The V gene end was trimmed by 6 bases and the J gene end by 4 bases; junction bases not matched to a gene: 11. The CDR3 sequence is CSATSPGGGTEAFF. CDR3 coding DNA: TGCAGTGCCACGTCCCCAGGGGGGGGCACTGAAGCTTTCTTT.

This clone was seen a handful of times. This may be a read error: a much more frequent sequence differs by one nucleotide. This chain connects TRBV2 to TRBJ1-1; D call uncertain. This CDR3 contains 11 residues. V gave up 3 bases and J gave up 12 bases, with 11 bases separating them. Germline assignment: CDR1 SNHLY and CDR2 FYNNEI. CDR3 residues: CASSERLMSFF. CDR3 sequence (DNA): TGTGCCAGCAGTGAGAGGCTGATGTCTTTCTTT.

This clone was seen repeatedly, ten times or more. This chain links TRBV6-1 with TRBJ2-7; 9 bases line up with TRBD2. Germline V gene sequence: CDR1 MNHNS, CDR2 SASEGT. This CDR3 comprises 15 residues. The V gene end was trimmed by 0 bases and the J gene end by 5 bases; junction bases not matched to a gene: 5. The CDR3, as DNA: TGTGCCAGCAGTGAAGCAGCGGGAGGAGTGAACGAGCAGTACTTC. Protein: CASSEAAGGVNEQYF.

This clone was found once. A read error may explain this, as a much larger clone is one base away. Other nucleotide sequences from this sample produce the same CDR3. The rearrangement joins TRBV4-2 to TRBJ2-3, with TRBD2 matching 8 bases. The CDR3 extends over 16 amino acids. Germline assignment: CDR1 LGHNA and CDR2 YNFKEQ. J gave up 5 bases and V 4 bases, and 11 bases lay outside the gene matches. The CDR3 sequence is CASSPAGGADLDTQYF. The CDR3 bases are TGTGCCAGCAGCCCTGCGGGGGGCGCGGATTTAGATACGCAGTATTTT.

This rearrangement joins TRBV11-3 to TRBJ2-2; D not resolved. CDR3 length equals 15 residues. Germline CDR1 and CDR2: SGHNT and YENEEA. V lost 5 bases to trimming and J lost 4 bases, with 14 bases between them. The CDR3: CASSPSGTTTGELFF. CDR3 nucleotides: TGTGCCAGCAGCCCCTCAGGTACCACCACCGGGGAGCTGTTTTTT.

This clone was recorded many times. V is TRBV7-2 and J is TRBJ2-7; 12 bases are shared with TRBD2. CDR3 length: 15 amino acids. V lost 2 bases to trimming and J lost 4 bases; unmatched junction nucleotides: 3. Germline-derived CDR1 and CDR2 are SGHTA and FQGNSA. The CDR3 sequence is CASSLRTSGTYEQYF. CDR3 DNA: TGTGCCAGCAGCTTACGGACTAGCGGGACTTACGAGCAGTACTTC.

V is TRBV20-1 and J is TRBJ2-7; the D gene is possibly TRBD2 (5 bases). The CDR3 is made up of 12 amino acids. Germline V gene data show CDR1 as DFQATT and CDR2 as SNEGSKA (reference sequence). V lost 4 bases to trimming and J lost 4 bases, with 11 bases between them. This CDR3 reads CSAIGCGYEQYF. For the CDR3, the DNA is TGCAGTGCTATAGGGTGCGGGTACGAGCAGTACTTC.

The sample holds many counts of this clone. The chain links TRBV6-1 to TRBJ2-2; D perhaps matches TRBD2 (7 bases). The V gene lost 2 bases and the J gene lost 7 bases, with 11 bases spanning the gap. Germline lookup yields CDR1 MNHNS and CDR2 SASEGT. The CDR3 is 14 amino acids. The CDR3 DNA follows: TGTGCCAGCAGTGAACTGGGGGGGCACGGGGAGCTGTTTTTT. Translated, it gives CASSELGGHGELFF.